The 18 T cell receptor beta chains presented below share a single source sample, sequenced in a study of cytomegalovirus exposure and HLA in healthy donors. The primer mix had 60 Vbeta and 13 Jbeta primers. Sequencing used immunoSEQ multiplex PCR; TCRdb keeps in-frame clones, though not all of them. The sample includes approximately 170,000 clones, 85% seen only once; the top ten take 1%. The material sequenced was PBMCs. The receptors were gathered from a boy between 2 and 10 years old in good health and CMV-seronegative.

This chain uses TRBV6-1 with TRBJ1-5; D is ambiguous. The CDR3 has 14 amino acids. The germline gives CDR1 MNHNS, CDR2 SASEGT. V shed 8 bases and J shed 1 base, with 12 bases lying between them. CDR3 amino acids: CASSSSRSNQPQHF. For the CDR3, the DNA is TGTGCCAGCTCCTCAAGTCGGAGCAATCAGCCCCAGCATTTT.

CDR3 bases: TGTGCCAGCAGTTACTCCAGGGGGGAGCTGTTTTTT. Protein: CASSYSRGELFF. V and J are TRBV6-6 and TRBJ2-2, with unresolved D. CDR3 length: 12 residues. CDR1 is MNHNY, CDR2 SVGAGI, per germline (reference sequence). V lost 0 bases and J lost 8, with 4 bases in between.

The genes are TRBV15 and TRBJ2-5; 9 nucleotides match TRBD2. There are 14 residues in the CDR3. After removal of 3 bases from V and 1 base from J, the junction contained 0 bases not matched to a gene. Germline V gives CDR1 LNHNV, CDR2 YYDKDF (reference sequence). Here the CDR3 DNA reads TGTGCCACCAGCAGGCGGGGGGGCCAAGAGACCCAGTACTTC. Protein product: CATSRRGGQETQYF.

The J gene is TRBJ2-1, the V gene TRBV11-2, with a tentative D call TRBD1 (5 bases). The CDR3 has 13 residues. Germline CDR1 SGHAT, CDR2 FQNNGV. The V and J ends lost 5 bases and 4 bases respectively, with 9 bases between them. The CDR3 is CASSTDRYNEQFF. The CDR3 DNA reads TGTGCCAGCAGCACTGACAGATACAATGAGCAGTTCTTC.

The chain recombines TRBV19 with TRBJ1-1, with TRBD1 matching over 8 bases. Trimming cost V 3 bases and J 3 bases; bases outside gene matches: 6. The CDR3 contains 15 residues. From germline, CDR1 is LNHDA and CDR2 SQIVND (reference sequence). CDR3 loop: CASSIRTGTHTEAFF. DNA of the CDR3: TGTGCCAGTAGTATCAGGACAGGGACGCACACTGAAGCTTTCTTT.

V is TRBV6-6 and J is TRBJ2-5; a weak D match, TRBD1 (6 bases). Deletions cut 8 bases from V and 1 base from J, with 14 bases between. Germline V gives CDR1 MNHNY, CDR2 SVGAGI (reference sequence). CDR3 size: 14 residues. In DNA form, the CDR3 reads TGTGCCAGCGGAAAAGGGGGACCCCAAGAGACCCAGTACTTC. Protein sequence: CASGKGGPQETQYF.

This rearrangement joins TRBV9 to TRBJ2-2; TRBD2 aligns across 8 bases. This CDR3 has 16 amino acids. V was pared by 0 bases and J by 8 bases, with 9 bases of the junction left unmatched. Germline loops: CDR1 SGDLS, CDR2 YYNGEE. The CDR3 bases are TGTGCCAGCAGCGTAGCGGCGGGGGGACTGAATGGGGAGCTGTTTTTT. Its protein is CASSVAAGGLNGELFF.

J is TRBJ2-7 and V is TRBV19; 7 nucleotides align to TRBD2. From germline, CDR1 is LNHDA and CDR2 SQIVND (reference sequence). There are 13 residues in the CDR3. V was clipped by 4 bases and J by 2 bases; unmatched bases: 2. CDR3 amino acids: CASSTGGTYEQYF. Here the CDR3 DNA reads TGTGCCAGTAGTACCGGGGGGACCTACGAGCAGTACTTC. Complete variable domain (other parts from reference TRBV19 and TRBJ2-7): DGGITQSPKYLFRKEGQNVTLSCEQNLNHDAMYWYRQDPGQGLRLIYYSQIVNDFQKGDIAEGYSVSREKKESFPLTVTSAQKNPTAFYLCASSTGGTYEQYFGPGTRLTVT.

V and J are TRBV5-1 and TRBJ2-1, with 10 nucleotides matching TRBD1. Trimming cost V 3 bases and J 8 bases; bases outside gene matches: 14. CDR3 size: 17 residues. Germline CDR1 SGHRS, CDR2 YFSETQ. The CDR3 protein is CASSSNPGQGMVDEQFF. The CDR3 region has the DNA TGCGCCAGCAGCTCGAACCCGGGACAGGGGATGGTCGATGAGCAGTTCTTC.

The rearrangement uses TRBV11-2 and TRBJ2-3; no definite D call. V dropped 2 bases and J dropped 1 base, with 7 bases sitting between them. The length of the CDR3 is 14 residues. Germline V lookup: CDR1 SGHAT, CDR2 FQNNGV. Here the CDR3 DNA reads TGTGCCAGCAGCTTAACTCGCGGCACAGATACGCAGTATTTT. As protein: CASSLTRGTDTQYF.

The V and J genes are TRBV5-1 and TRBJ2-3, with a tentative D call TRBD2 (5 bases). Trimming took 0 bases from V and 2 from J, leaving 10 bases between them. There are 15 residues in the CDR3. Germline CDR1 and CDR2: SGHRS and YFSETQ. For the CDR3, the DNA is TGCGCCAGCAGCTTGGAGCGGAGAGCCACAGATACGCAGTATTTT. Protein product: CASSLERRATDTQYF.

V and J are TRBV28 and TRBJ1-4, with TRBD1 as a possible D gene (6 bases). Germline assignment: CDR1 MDHEN and CDR2 SYDVKM. The V gene lost 6 bases and the J gene lost 7 bases, with 15 bases spanning the gap. This CDR3 is built from 14 residues. CDR3 amino acids: CASRPDSLSEKLFF. CDR3 bases: TGTGCCAGCAGACCGGACAGTCTCTCTGAAAAACTGTTTTTT.

The chain carries TRBV28 and TRBJ1-1; D remains ambiguous. The CDR3 contains 17 residues. CDR1 MDHEN and CDR2 SYDVKM come from the germline V gene. The V end lost 2 bases, the J end lost 1 base, and 17 bases lay between the germline ends. CDR3 bases: TGTGCCAGCAGTTTAAGTTCCCGAGACTTTAAGAACACTGAAGCTTTCTTT. Its translation is CASSLSSRDFKNTEAFF.

CDR3 protein: CASSAGTGENQPQHF. The CDR3 DNA is TGTGCCAGCAGCGCCGGGACAGGCGAGAATCAGCCCCAGCATTTT. The chain links TRBV9 to TRBJ1-5; 8 bases align to TRBD1. V trimming: 3 bases; J trimming: 4 bases; junction bases outside the gene matches: 6. Germline V lookup: CDR1 SGDLS, CDR2 YYNGEE. The CDR3 loop spans 15 amino acids.

This clone showed up just once. This rearrangement joins TRBV27 to TRBJ2-3; possibly TRBD1 for D (5 bases). The CDR3 is made up of 12 amino acids. Per the germline V gene, CDR1 is MNHEY and CDR2 is SMNVEV (reference sequence). The V and J ends lost 4 bases and 6 bases respectively, with 8 bases between them. CDR3 bases: TGTGCCAGCAGTTCAGGGTCGGATACGCAGTATTTT. Encoded protein: CASSSGSDTQYF.

The chain carries TRBV7-4 and TRBJ2-7; unclear D gene. V dropped 4 bases and J dropped 2 bases, with 9 bases sitting between them. The CDR3 contains 13 residues. CDR1 and CDR2 from the germline V gene are SGHVT and SQSDAQ. The CDR3 region is CASSSTRAYEQYV. The CDR3 DNA is TGTGCCAGCAGCTCGACACGAGCCTACGAGCAGTACGTC.

The genes are TRBV29-1 and TRBJ2-1; TRBD2 aligns across 9 bases. Germline V gene sequence: CDR1 SQVTM, CDR2 ANQGSEA. The CDR3 sequence is 14 residues long. Trimming took 7 bases from V and 7 from J; bases not matched to a gene: 11. CDR3 nucleotides: TGCAGCGGTAGCGGGAGCTGGGCAGTGAATGAGCAGTTCTTC. Translating gives CSGSGSWAVNEQFF.

The chain is built from TRBV11-2 and TRBJ1-2; 8 positions match TRBD1. The length of the CDR3 is 13 residues. The germline V gene encodes CDR1 SGHAT and CDR2 FQNNGV. V shed 5 bases and J 7 bases; nucleotides not matched to a gene: 6. The CDR3 region is CASSRPGGFGYTF. The CDR3, as DNA: TGTGCCAGCAGCCGCCCAGGGGGCTTTGGCTACACCTTC.